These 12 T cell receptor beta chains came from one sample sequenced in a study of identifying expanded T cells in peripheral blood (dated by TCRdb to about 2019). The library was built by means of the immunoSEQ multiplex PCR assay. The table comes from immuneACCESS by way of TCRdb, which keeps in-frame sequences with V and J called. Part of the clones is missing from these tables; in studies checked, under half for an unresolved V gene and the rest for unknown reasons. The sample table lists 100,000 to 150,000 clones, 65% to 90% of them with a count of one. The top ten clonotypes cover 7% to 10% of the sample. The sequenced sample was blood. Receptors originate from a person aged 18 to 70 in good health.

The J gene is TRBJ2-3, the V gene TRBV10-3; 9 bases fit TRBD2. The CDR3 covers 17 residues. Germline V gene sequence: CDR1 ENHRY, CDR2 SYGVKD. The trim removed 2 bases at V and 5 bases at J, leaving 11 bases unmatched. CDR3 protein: CAISEVMAGGRGDTQYF. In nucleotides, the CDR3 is TGTGCCATCAGTGAGGTCATGGCGGGAGGGAGGGGAGATACGCAGTATTTT.

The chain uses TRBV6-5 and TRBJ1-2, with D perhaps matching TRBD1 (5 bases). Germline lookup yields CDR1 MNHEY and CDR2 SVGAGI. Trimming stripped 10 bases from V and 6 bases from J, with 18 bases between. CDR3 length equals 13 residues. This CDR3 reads CATKGREANGYTF. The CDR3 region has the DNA TGTGCCACCAAGGGGAGGGAAGCTAATGGCTACACCTTC.

CDR3: CATSRDLGGNTIYF. The CDR3 bases are TGTGCCACCAGCAGAGATCTCGGGGGAAACACCATATATTTT. The gene calls are TRBV15 and TRBJ1-3; D call uncertain. V lost 0 bases and J 4 bases, leaving 7 bases between the germline ends. The CDR3 runs 14 residues. Germline CDR1 reads LNHNV; CDR2 reads YYDKDF (reference sequence).

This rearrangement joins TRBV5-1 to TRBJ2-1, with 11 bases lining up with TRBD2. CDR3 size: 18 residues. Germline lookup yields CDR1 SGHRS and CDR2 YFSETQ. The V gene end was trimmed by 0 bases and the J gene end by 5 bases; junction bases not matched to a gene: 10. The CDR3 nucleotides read TGCGCCAGCAGCTTGGAATCACTAGCGGGAGAGTCCGACAATGAGCAGTTCTTC. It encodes CASSLESLAGESDNEQFF.

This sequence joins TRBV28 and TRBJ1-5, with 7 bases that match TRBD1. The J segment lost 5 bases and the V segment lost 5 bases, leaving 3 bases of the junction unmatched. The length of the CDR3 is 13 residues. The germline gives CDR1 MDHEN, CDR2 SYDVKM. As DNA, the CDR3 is TGTGCCAGCAGTCGGGACAGCTATCAGCCCCAGCATTTT. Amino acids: CASSRDSYQPQHF.

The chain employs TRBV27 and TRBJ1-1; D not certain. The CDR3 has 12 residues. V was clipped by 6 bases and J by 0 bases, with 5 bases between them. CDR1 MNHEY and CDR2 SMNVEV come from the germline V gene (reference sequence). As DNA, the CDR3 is TGTGCCAGCAGGGACTTGAACACTGAAGCTTTCTTT. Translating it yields CASRDLNTEAFF.

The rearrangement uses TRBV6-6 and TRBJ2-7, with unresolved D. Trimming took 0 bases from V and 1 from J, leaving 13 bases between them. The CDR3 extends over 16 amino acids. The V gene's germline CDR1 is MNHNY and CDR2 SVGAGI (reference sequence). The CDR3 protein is CASSYSVMGASYEQYF. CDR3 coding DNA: TGTGCCAGCAGTTACTCAGTGATGGGTGCTTCCTACGAGCAGTACTTC.

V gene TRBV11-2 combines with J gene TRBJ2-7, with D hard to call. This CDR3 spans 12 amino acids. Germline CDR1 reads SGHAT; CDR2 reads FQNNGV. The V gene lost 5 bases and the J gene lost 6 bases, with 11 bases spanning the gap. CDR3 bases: TGTGCCAGCAGCAAAAGGACGGCCGAGCAGTACTTC. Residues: CASSKRTAEQYF.

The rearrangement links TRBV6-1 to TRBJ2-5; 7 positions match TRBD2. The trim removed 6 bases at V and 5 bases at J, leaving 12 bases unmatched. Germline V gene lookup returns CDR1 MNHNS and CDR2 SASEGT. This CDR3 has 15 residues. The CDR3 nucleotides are TGTGCCAGCAGCTCCCTAGCGGCCCAAGGGGAGACCCAGTACTTC. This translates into CASSSLAAQGETQYF.

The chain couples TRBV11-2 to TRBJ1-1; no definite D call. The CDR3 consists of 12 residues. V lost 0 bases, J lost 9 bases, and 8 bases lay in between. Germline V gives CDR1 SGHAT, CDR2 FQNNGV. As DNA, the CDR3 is TGTGCCAGCAGCTTAGAAGGGCTACAAGCTTTCTTT. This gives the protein CASSLEGLQAFF.

In nucleotides, the CDR3 is TGTGCCAGCAGTTCCGCCAGGGCTGAGCAGTTCTTC. As protein: CASSSARAEQFF. This chain uses TRBV6-1 with TRBJ2-1; possible D gene TRBD1, 5 bases. The CDR3 runs to 12 residues. The V end was cut by 5 bases, the J end by 9 bases, with 11 bases between. Germline-derived CDR1 and CDR2 are MNHNS and SASEGT.

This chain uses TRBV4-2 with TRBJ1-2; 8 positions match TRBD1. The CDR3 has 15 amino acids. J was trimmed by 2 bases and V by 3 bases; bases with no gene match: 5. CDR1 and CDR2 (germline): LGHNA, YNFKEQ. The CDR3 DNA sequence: TGTGCCAGCAGCCAGGACAGGGACCACAACTATGGCTACACCTTC. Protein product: CASSQDRDHNYGYTF.